These 26 T cell receptor beta chains share one sample of origin, sequenced in a study of cytomegalovirus exposure and HLA in healthy donors. Measured with immunoSEQ multiplex PCR; TCRdb has only the in-frame clones, and not every one. The sample holds around 70,000 clones, 90% to 95% seen once. Material for sequencing was PBMCs. All receptors come from a woman younger than 35 in good health and CMV-seropositive.

V is TRBV13 and J is TRBJ2-1, with 8 positions matching TRBD2. This CDR3 is built from 15 residues. Trimming took 7 bases from V and 2 from J; bases not matched to a gene: 7. CDR1 is PRHDT and CDR2 is FYEKMQ in the germline V gene (reference sequence). CDR3 nucleotides: TGTGCCAGCACCACGCGGGGGGTAGCCTACAATGAGCAGTTCTTC. It translates to CASTTRGVAYNEQFF.

This chain connects TRBV5-5 to TRBJ2-7; unclear D gene. Trimming cost V 4 bases and J 1 base, with 15 bases left between them. The germline CDR1 and CDR2 sequences are SGHKS and YYEKEE (reference sequence). The CDR3 totals 15 residues. In DNA, the CDR3 is TGTGCCAGCAGCCAAGAAAGCGACTCTTCCTACGAGCAGTACTTC. It is translated as CASSQESDSSYEQYF.

The rearrangement links TRBV6-6 to TRBJ2-5; D unclear. Germline assignment: CDR1 MNHNY and CDR2 SVGAGI (reference sequence). V was trimmed by 6 bases and J by 0 bases, leaving 11 bases between them. The CDR3 contains 14 residues. The CDR3 sequence is CASRNDLHQETQYF. In DNA, the CDR3 is TGTGCCAGCAGAAACGACTTACACCAAGAGACCCAGTACTTC.

The V call is TRBV29-1, the J call TRBJ1-5; D is unresolved. The CDR3 has 12 residues. Per the germline V gene, CDR1 is SQVTM and CDR2 is ANQGSEA. Trimming took off 5 bases at V and 6 bases at J, with 11 bases between the two ends. This CDR3 is CSVSVGPQPQHF. The CDR3 DNA follows: TGCAGCGTTTCGGTGGGCCCTCAGCCCCAGCATTTT.

CDR3 amino acids: CAWSPGGNEQYF. The CDR3 DNA is TGTGCCTGGAGTCCGGGGGGGAACGAGCAGTACTTC. The V gene is TRBV30, the J gene TRBJ2-7; 8 nucleotides agree with TRBD2. The CDR3 consists of 12 residues. Germline V gene lookup returns CDR1 GTSNPN and CDR2 SVGIG (reference sequence). V lost 2 bases to trimming and J lost 5 bases; unmatched junction nucleotides: 2.

The chain joins TRBV27 to TRBJ2-1, with 16 bases aligning to TRBD2. Per germline, CDR1 MNHEY and CDR2 SMNVEV (reference sequence). This CDR3 has 17 residues. V shed 5 bases and J 15 bases; nucleotides not matched to a gene: 16. CDR3 bases: TGTGCCAGCAGTCTCAACTCGGGACTAGCGGGAGGGTCTTTTCTGTTCTTC. This translates into CASSLNSGLAGGSFLFF.

The chain employs TRBV29-1 and TRBJ2-7, with D perhaps matching TRBD1 (5 bases). The germline V gene encodes CDR1 SQVTM and CDR2 ANQGSEA. Trimming took 1 base from V and 2 from J, leaving 12 bases between them. The CDR3 loop spans 14 amino acids. In DNA form, the CDR3 reads TGCAGCGTTGAAGTGAAGGGGCAGGCCTACGAGCAGTACTTC. Protein product: CSVEVKGQAYEQYF.

V usage is TRBV12-2 and J usage is TRBJ1-4. TRBV12-2 is listed as a pseudogene. CDR3 length: 17 residues. The CDR3 here is CASRHQTDRAGGEKLFF. The DNA for the CDR3 is TGTGCAAGTCGCCATCAGACCGACCGGGCAGGAGGTGAAAAACTGTTTTTT.

CDR3 loop: CASSYGTGAYEQYF. CDR3 in DNA: TGCGCCAGCAGCTATGGGACAGGGGCCTACGAGCAGTACTTC. V gene TRBV5-1 combines with J gene TRBJ2-7; 10 bases line up with TRBD1. The CDR3 contains 14 residues. V lost 3 bases to trimming and J lost 2 bases; unmatched junction nucleotides: 2. The germline CDR1 and CDR2 sequences are SGHRS and YFSETQ.

The chain joins TRBV2 to TRBJ2-2; the D is unclear. Germline V gene sequence: CDR1 SNHLY, CDR2 FYNNEI. With 9 bases removed from V and 1 base from J, the gap between germline ends came to 12 bases. This CDR3 is built from 14 residues. CDR3 coding DNA: TGTGCCAGTCGTCCCACAGAGAACACCGGGGAGCTGTTTTTT. Amino acid sequence: CASRPTENTGELFF.

Here the CDR3 DNA reads TGCGCCAGCAGTGAGGGACTCACTGAAGCTTTCTTT. It translates to CASSEGLTEAFF. The chain links TRBV10-1 to TRBJ1-1, with D unclear. Deletions cut 2 bases from V and 4 bases from J, with 5 bases between. CDR1 and CDR2 (germline): WNHNN, SYGVQD (reference sequence). This CDR3 region has 12 residues.

The chain is built from TRBV4-1 and TRBJ2-7; TRBD1 might be the D (6 bases). This CDR3 contains 14 residues. Germline CDR1 is MGHRA and CDR2 is YSYEKL. V lost 5 bases and J 2 bases, leaving 13 bases between the germline ends. The CDR3 loop reads CASSATGQTYEQYF. DNA for the CDR3: TGCGCCAGCAGCGCGACAGGACAGACCTACGAGCAGTACTTC.

CDR3 nucleotides: TGTGCCAGCACCAGACGGACAGGGGGCGGGACTGAAGCTTTCTTT. Translation gives CASTRRTGGGTEAFF. This chain connects TRBV2 to TRBJ1-1; 11 bases fit TRBD1. CDR3 length: 15 residues. Trimming took 7 bases from V and 5 from J; bases not matched to a gene: 9. CDR1 is SNHLY and CDR2 is FYNNEI in the germline V gene. The variable domain in full, with the rest retrieved from reference TRBV2 and TRBJ1-1, is EPEVTQTPSHQVTQMGQEVILRCVPISNHLYFYWYRQILGQKVEFLVSFYNNEISEKSEIFDDQFSVERPDGSNFTLKIRSTKLEDSAMYFCASTRRTGGGTEAFFGQGTRLTVV.

The chain links TRBV4-1 to TRBJ1-1; a weak D match, TRBD1 (5 bases). Between the trimmed V and J ends, which lost 3 bases and 1 base, there was a span of 9 bases. Per germline, CDR1 MGHRA and CDR2 YSYEKL. This CDR3 has 14 residues. The CDR3 DNA reads TGCGCCAGCAGCCAGCCTACAGGGAACACTGAAGCTTTCTTT. Amino acids: CASSQPTGNTEAFF.

This chain uses TRBV7-9 with TRBJ1-4, with a weak D call TRBD1 (6 bases). The CDR3 covers 16 residues. Germline CDR1 SEHNR, CDR2 FQNEAQ (reference sequence). Trimming pared 5 bases from V and 5 bases from J, leaving 18 bases between. CDR3 region: CASSPRENRANEKLFF. The CDR3 DNA is TGTGCCAGCAGCCCTCGCGAGAACAGGGCCAATGAAAAACTGTTTTTT.

CDR3 sequence: CASSQDRGWNEQFF. In nucleotides, the CDR3 is TGCGCCAGCAGCCAAGATCGGGGGTGGAATGAGCAGTTCTTC. The chain joins TRBV4-3 to TRBJ2-1; D is perhaps TRBD2 (6 bases). Per the germline V gene, CDR1 is LGHNA and CDR2 is YSLEER. The length of the CDR3 is 14 residues. With 0 bases removed from V and 7 bases from J, the gap between germline ends came to 10 bases.

The J gene is TRBJ2-1, the V gene TRBV5-1; 7 bases are a match to TRBD1. Germline CDR1 is SGHRS and CDR2 is YFSETQ. The CDR3 has 17 residues. V lost 4 bases, J lost 1 base, and 11 bases stayed unmatched. CDR3 in DNA: TGCGCCAGCAGCCCAGTCCAGGCCAGGGGGTCCTACAATGAGCAGTTCTTC. Translated: CASSPVQARGSYNEQFF.

The chain is built from TRBV5-1 and TRBJ2-7; 7 nucleotides align to TRBD1. The CDR3 covers 14 residues. J gave up 1 base and V 0 bases, and 1 base lay outside the gene matches. CDR1 is SGHRS and CDR2 is YFSETQ in the germline V gene. In DNA form, the CDR3 reads TGCGCCAGCAGCTTGGAGGACAGGTCCTACGAGCAGTACTTC. Translation: CASSLEDRSYEQYF.

This chain links TRBV11-2 with TRBJ2-7; tentatively, D is TRBD2 (6 bases). The CDR3 is 15 amino acids. CDR1 and CDR2 from the germline V gene are SGHAT and FQNNGV. V dropped 2 bases and J dropped 6 bases, with 17 bases sitting between them. The CDR3 loop reads CASSLNGVPSVEQYF. CDR3 nucleotide sequence: TGTGCCAGCAGCTTAAATGGGGTCCCTAGCGTCGAGCAGTACTTC.

The V call is TRBV7-2, the J call TRBJ1-3; 7 bases match TRBD1. V gave up 5 bases and J gave up 2 bases; unmatched junction bases: 12. This CDR3 comprises 17 residues. Germline CDR1 reads SGHTA; CDR2 reads FQGNSA. CDR3 sequence (DNA): TGTGCCAGCAGCGATCGACTAGGGGGCAGGACTGGAAACACCATATATTTT. Protein: CASSDRLGGRTGNTIYF.

The V and J genes are TRBV13 and TRBJ2-7; 8 nucleotides match TRBD1. There are 13 residues in the CDR3. J gave up 5 bases and V 5 bases, and 5 bases lay outside the gene matches. The germline gives CDR1 PRHDT, CDR2 FYEKMQ (reference sequence). The CDR3 nucleotides are TGTGCCAGCAGCAACAGGGGGAAAGACGAGCAGTACTTC. Encoded protein: CASSNRGKDEQYF.

The V gene is TRBV5-1, the J gene TRBJ1-1; D might be TRBD1 (6 bases). This CDR3 is built from 14 residues. V lost 2 bases and J 2 bases, leaving 10 bases between the germline ends. Germline lookup yields CDR1 SGHRS and CDR2 YFSETQ. This CDR3 is CASSLQGSNTEAFF. For the CDR3, the DNA is TGCGCCAGCAGCTTACAGGGTTCAAACACTGAAGCTTTCTTT.

The chain recombines TRBV7-9 with TRBJ2-5; D gene unclear. The CDR3 has 16 amino acids. Trimming took off 1 base at V and 1 base at J, with 13 bases between the two ends. Germline V gives CDR1 SEHNR, CDR2 FQNEAQ (reference sequence). This CDR3 reads CASSLGARLIQETQYF. The CDR3 nucleotides read TGTGCCAGCAGCTTAGGGGCCAGGCTGATCCAAGAGACCCAGTACTTC.

The J gene is TRBJ2-7, the V gene TRBV10-1, with 8 bases that match TRBD1. The CDR3 runs to 15 residues. V trimming: 1 base; J trimming: 4 bases; junction bases outside the gene matches: 6. CDR1 is WNHNN, CDR2 SYGVQD, per germline (reference sequence). The CDR3, as DNA: TGCGCCAGCAGTGAGTTTCAGGGGGCCAGGTACGAGCAGTACTTC. As protein: CASSEFQGARYEQYF.

The V and J genes are TRBV2 and TRBJ1-1, with 7 positions matching TRBD1. Germline V CDR1 and CDR2: SNHLY, FYNNEI. The CDR3 is 18 residues long. With V trimmed by 4 bases and J by 0 bases, 14 bases remained unmatched. CDR3 loop: CASSALPGQQSMNTEAFF. The CDR3, as DNA: TGTGCCAGCAGTGCGCTCCCGGGACAGCAGTCTATGAACACTGAAGCTTTCTTT.

J is TRBJ2-1 and V is TRBV7-2; possibly TRBD2 for D (5 bases). The CDR3 extends over 14 amino acids. The germline gives CDR1 SGHTA, CDR2 FQGNSA. The ends were cut back, 1 base at V and 7 bases at J, with 11 bases in the middle. CDR3 DNA sequence: TGTGCCAGCAGCTTAGTAGAACTAGGGAATGAGCAGTTCTTC. It encodes CASSLVELGNEQFF.